The rows below give T cell receptor beta chains drawn from one sample of a study of cytomegalovirus exposure and HLA in healthy donors. This table comes from immunoSEQ multiplex PCR, and its TCRdb copy is limited to in-frame clones, with some not included. The data show about 140,000 clones, around 80% seen once. The sequenced material came from PBMCs. Receptor source: a man aged 25 to 40 in good health and CMV-seropositive. Both conserved end residues are part of each CDR3. A D gene is named only where the DNA matches it firmly. Not all rows give a size; the values are once, few, many and, for expanded clones, a class.

clone_size	j_call	v_call	d_call	cdr3_nt	cdr3_aa
.	TRBJ1-1	TRBV18	.	TGTGCCAGCTCACCACGGCCCGGACAGAAGAACACTGAAGCTTTCTTT	CASSPRPGQKNTEAFF
.	TRBJ1-6	TRBV6-6	TRBD1	TGTGCCAGCACCCACAGGACAGGGCTTAATTCACCCCTCCACTTT	CASTHRTGLNSPLHF
.	TRBJ2-2	TRBV7-2	TRBD2	TGTGCCAGCAGCCTTAGCGGGAGGCTTAACACCGGGGAGCTGTTTTTT	CASSLSGRLNTGELFF
.	TRBJ1-4	TRBV7-6	.	TGTGCCAGCAGCGCCGGGAGGGGGGTCTTCGAAAAACTGTTTTTT	CASSAGRGVFEKLFF
.	TRBJ2-3	TRBV7-3	.	TGTGCCAGCAGCTTAGGAGGGAGAGGTGGAGATACGCAGTATTTT	CASSLGGRGGDTQYF
once	TRBJ1-6	TRBV9	.	TGTGCCAGCAGCGTAGGGACGGACTTTTATAATTCACCCCTCCACTTT	CASSVGTDFYNSPLHF
once	TRBJ2-3	TRBV5-1	.	TGCGCCAGCAGCCCGGGGAGTTCTAGCACAGATACGCAGTATTTT	CASSPGSSSTDTQYF
.	TRBJ2-1	TRBV29-1	.	TGCAGCGCCGTGAGAAGGGGGTCAGGTTCCTACAATGAGCAGTTCTTC	CSAVRRGSGSYNEQFF
few	TRBJ2-2	TRBV7-9	.	TGTGCCAGCAGCTTAGCGCTCCCCGGGAAGCTGTTTTTT	CASSLALPGKLFF
.	TRBJ2-7	TRBV10-2	TRBD2	TGCGCCACCCTGGGACTAGCCTACGAGCAGTACTTC	CATLGLAYEQYF
once	TRBJ1-3	TRBV6-5	TRBD1	TGTGCCAGCAGCCGGGACAGAGACTCTGGAAACACCATATATTTT	CASSRDRDSGNTIYF
.	TRBJ2-1	TRBV29-1	.	TGCAGCATCCGACAGGGAGGTTACAATGAGCAGTTCTTC	CSIRQGGYNEQFF
.	TRBJ1-5	TRBV30	TRBD1	TGTGCCTGGAGTGTACTAGGGGGCGACCAGCCCCAGCATTTT	CAWSVLGGDQPQHF
.	TRBJ2-5	TRBV2	TRBD2	TGTGCCAGCAGGGCCTCCGGGACTAGCGTGGAGACCCAGTACTTC	CASRASGTSVETQYF
.	TRBJ2-7	TRBV7-2	TRBD2	TGTGCCAGCAGCTATAGCGGGGGGGCCCTCTCCTACGAGCAGTACTTC	CASSYSGGALSYEQYF
.	TRBJ2-1	TRBV7-9	TRBD2	TGTGCCAGCAGCGTAGAGGGACTAGCGGCCTACAATGAGCAGTTCTTC	CASSVEGLAAYNEQFF
.	TRBJ2-1	TRBV5-4	.	TGTGCCAGCAGCTGGGCGTTGACTAGGGAGGGGGATGAGCAGTTCTTC	CASSWALTREGDEQFF
.	TRBJ2-3	TRBV2	.	TGTGCCAGCAGCGCGGGGTATAGCACAGATACGCAGTATTTT	CASSAGYSTDTQYF
once	TRBJ2-7	TRBV4-1	TRBD2	TGCGCCAGCAGCCAAGAACTAGCGGGGGCCCTCTCCTACGAGCAGTACTTC	CASSQELAGALSYEQYF
.	TRBJ2-7	TRBV4-1	.	TGCGCCAGCAGCCAACGGACTTCTACCTACGAGCAGTACTTC	CASSQRTSTYEQYF
.	TRBJ1-2	TRBV28	.	TGTGCCAGCAGTTTCTCACGAGTTTGGGGCTACACCTTC	CASSFSRVWGYTF
.	TRBJ2-7	TRBV18	TRBD2	TGTGCCAGCTCACCGGGACTAGCGGGGTTCTACGAGCAGTACTTC	CASSPGLAGFYEQYF
once	TRBJ2-7	TRBV27	.	TGTGCCAGCAGTTTAAGTTCGGGGTACGTGTCCGACGAGCAGTACTTC	CASSLSSGYVSDEQYF
.	TRBJ1-2	TRBV30	.	TGTGCCTGGAGTGGCCCCGTGCGTGGCTACACCTTC	CAWSGPVRGYTF
.	TRBJ2-3	TRBV6-5	.	TGTGCCAGCAGTGGCCCCCTGCGCACAGATACGCAGTATTTT	CASSGPLRTDTQYF
.	TRBJ1-4	TRBV2	.	TGTGCCAGCAGTGAAGCGCTCGGGGGGGGTAATGAAAAACTGTTTTTT	CASSEALGGGNEKLFF
once	TRBJ1-3	TRBV30	.	TGTGCCTGGAGTTACAGGGAAAGGGGGAACACCATATATTTT	CAWSYRERGNTIYF
.	TRBJ2-7	TRBV2	.	TGTGCCAGCTCCACCAACCCAGCCTACGAGCAGTACTTC	CASSTNPAYEQYF
.	TRBJ1-4	TRBV5-4	TRBD1	TGTGCCAGCAGCTTGGCCGGACAAGGGGACAGGGAAAAACTGTTTTTT	CASSLAGQGDREKLFF
.	TRBJ2-3	TRBV7-9	TRBD1	TGTTCCAGCAGCCTGGGACAGCCCACAGATACGCAGTATTTT	CSSSLGQPTDTQYF
.	TRBJ1-5	TRBV27	.	TGTGCCAGCAGTTTTAATAGTGTAAGTCAGCCCCAGCATTTT	CASSFNSVSQPQHF
once	TRBJ1-1	TRBV6-1	TRBD1	TGTGCCAGCAGTACACCGGGACAGATTGAAGCTTTCTTT	CASSTPGQIEAFF
.	TRBJ2-5	TRBV5-5	TRBD1	TGTGCCAGCAGCCGATCCGCGATACCGGGACAGGGACAAGAGACCCAGTACTTC	CASSRSAIPGQGQETQYF
.	TRBJ2-3	TRBV7-9	TRBD2	TGTGCCAGCAGCGACCTAGCGGAGAGCGCAGATACGCAGTATTTT	CASSDLAESADTQYF
.	TRBJ1-3	TRBV4-2	TRBD1	TGTGCCAGCAGCCAAGGTCCTCAGGGGGCAGGGGCTGGAAACACCATATATTTT	CASSQGPQGAGAGNTIYF
.	TRBJ2-7	TRBV11-3	.	TGTGCCAGCTCCCTTGCGGGGCAAACCTACGAGCAGTACTTC	CASSLAGQTYEQYF
.	TRBJ2-5	TRBV7-9	TRBD2	TGTGCCAGCAGCCGGACTAGCCAAGAGACCCAGTACTTC	CASSRTSQETQYF